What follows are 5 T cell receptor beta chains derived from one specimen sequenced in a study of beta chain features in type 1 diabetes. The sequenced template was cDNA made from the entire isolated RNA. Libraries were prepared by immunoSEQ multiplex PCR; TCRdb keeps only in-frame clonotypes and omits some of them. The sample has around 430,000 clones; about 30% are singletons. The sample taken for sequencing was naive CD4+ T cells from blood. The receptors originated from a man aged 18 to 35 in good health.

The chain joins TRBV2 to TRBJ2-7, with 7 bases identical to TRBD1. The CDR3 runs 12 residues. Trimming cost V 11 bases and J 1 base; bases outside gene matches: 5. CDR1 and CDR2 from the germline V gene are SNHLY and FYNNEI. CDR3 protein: CAGRDSSYEQYF. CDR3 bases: TGTGCCGGCCGGGACAGTTCCTACGAGCAGTACTTC.

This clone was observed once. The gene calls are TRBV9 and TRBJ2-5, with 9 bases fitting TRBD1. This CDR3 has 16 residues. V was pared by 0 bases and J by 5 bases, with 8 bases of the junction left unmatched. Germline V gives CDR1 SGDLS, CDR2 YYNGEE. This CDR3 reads CASSVAPTGGQETQYF. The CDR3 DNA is TGTGCCAGCAGCGTAGCCCCGACAGGGGGGCAGGAGACCCAGTACTTC.

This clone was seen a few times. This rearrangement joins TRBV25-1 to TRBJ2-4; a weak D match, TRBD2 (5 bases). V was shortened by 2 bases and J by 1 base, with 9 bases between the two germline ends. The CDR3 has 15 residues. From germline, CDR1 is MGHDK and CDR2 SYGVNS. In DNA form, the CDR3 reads TGTGCCAGCAGTGAACCGGGAAAGGCCAAAAACATTCAGTACTTC. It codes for CASSEPGKAKNIQYF.

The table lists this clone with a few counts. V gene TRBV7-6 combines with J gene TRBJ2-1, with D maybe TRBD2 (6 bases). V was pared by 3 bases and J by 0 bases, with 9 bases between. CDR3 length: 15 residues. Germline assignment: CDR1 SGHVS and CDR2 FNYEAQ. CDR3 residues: CASSFDGSSYNEQFF. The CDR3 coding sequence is TGTGCCAGCAGCTTTGACGGGAGCTCCTACAATGAGCAGTTCTTC.

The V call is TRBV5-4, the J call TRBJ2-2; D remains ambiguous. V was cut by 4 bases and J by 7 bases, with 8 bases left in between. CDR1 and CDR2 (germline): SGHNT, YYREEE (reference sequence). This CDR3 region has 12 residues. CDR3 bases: TGTGCCAGCAGCAATTATGTCGGGGAGCTGTTTTTT. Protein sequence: CASSNYVGELFF.